One sample yielded the 25 T cell receptor beta chains listed below, sequenced in a study of blood T cell repertoires in COVID-19. Produced via immunoSEQ multiplex PCR; TCRdb's table is partial and in-frame only. The sample includes around 260,000 clones, around 87% of them seen just once. The sequencing sample was made of peripheral blood. Every receptor here comes from a woman in her thirties or forties who had recovered from COVID-19.

The chain couples TRBV9 to TRBJ2-1; 7 bases map to TRBD1. J lost 8 bases, V lost 2 bases, and 1 base had no gene match. In germline, CDR1 is SGDLS, CDR2 YYNGEE. The CDR3 sequence is 12 residues long. In nucleotides, the CDR3 is TGTGCCAGCAGCGTCGACAGGGATGAGCAGTTCTTC. Amino acid sequence: CASSVDRDEQFF.

The gene calls are TRBV5-6 and TRBJ1-5; a possible D gene is TRBD1 (5 bases). The CDR3 contains 16 residues. Trimming took off 0 bases at V and 3 bases at J, with 13 bases between the two ends. Per the germline V gene, CDR1 is SGHDT and CDR2 is YYEEEE. The DNA of the CDR3 is TGTGCCAGCAGCTTGGGGGGGGGTCCCCTCAATCAGCCCCAGCATTTT. This gives the protein CASSLGGGPLNQPQHF.

This chain connects TRBV7-9 to TRBJ1-6; 9 positions agree with TRBD1. J was trimmed by 9 bases and V by 0 bases; bases with no gene match: 9. The CDR3 is 17 amino acids. Per germline, CDR1 SEHNR and CDR2 FQNEAQ (reference sequence). The CDR3 sequence is CASSLARGQGRASPLHF. The CDR3 coding sequence is TGTGCCAGCAGCTTAGCGAGGGGACAGGGAAGGGCTTCACCCCTCCACTTT.

The V gene is TRBV5-1, the J gene TRBJ1-6; 8 nucleotides match TRBD1. This CDR3 has 16 amino acids. Trimming removed 4 bases from V and 5 bases from J; junction bases left unmatched: 8. Germline V gives CDR1 SGHRS, CDR2 YFSETQ. CDR3 amino acids: CASSPTPRGHNSPLHF. The CDR3 nucleotides read TGCGCCAGCAGCCCAACGCCCAGGGGGCATAATTCACCCCTCCACTTT.

This rearrangement joins TRBV11-3 to TRBJ2-3; perhaps TRBD1 as D (5 bases). This CDR3 is 15 amino acids long. Deletions cut 1 base from V and 0 bases from J, with 8 bases between. From germline, CDR1 is SGHNT and CDR2 YENEEA. The CDR3 DNA follows: TGTGCCAGCAGCTTAGGCAGGGCTAGCACAGATACGCAGTATTTT. Amino acid sequence: CASSLGRASTDTQYF.

The chain employs TRBV19 and TRBJ2-7; D may be TRBD2 (5 bases). CDR3 length: 15 amino acids. Germline-derived CDR1 and CDR2 are LNHDA and SQIVND (reference sequence). Trimming left V 3 bases short and J 3 bases short, with 15 bases between. CDR3 in DNA: TGTGCCAGTAGTATTCGGGTGGGGAGTTACTACGAGCAGTACTTC. This gives the protein CASSIRVGSYYEQYF.

CDR3 amino acids: CASKTSGGTQYF. Written as DNA, the CDR3 is TGTGCCAGCAAGACTAGCGGGGGGACCCAGTACTTC. The genes are TRBV27 and TRBJ2-5, with TRBD2 matching over 12 bases. The V gene end was trimmed by 7 bases and the J gene end by 7 bases; junction bases not matched to a gene: 1. Germline CDR1 MNHEY, CDR2 SMNVEV (reference sequence). This CDR3 is built from 12 residues.

This chain links TRBV7-2 with TRBJ1-1; 8 positions agree with TRBD1. The J segment lost 7 bases and the V segment lost 4 bases, leaving 8 bases of the junction unmatched. The CDR3 totals 14 residues. Germline V gene data show CDR1 as SGHTA and CDR2 as FQGNSA. CDR3 amino acids: CASSSLTGVFEAFF. DNA of the CDR3: TGTGCCAGCAGCTCATTGACAGGGGTTTTTGAAGCTTTCTTT.

V and J are TRBV4-3 and TRBJ2-1; D is possibly TRBD2 (6 bases). Germline V lookup: CDR1 LGHNA, CDR2 YSLEER. The CDR3 covers 18 residues. The germline V and J ends were trimmed by 0 bases and 4 bases, with 19 bases remaining between them. CDR3 in DNA: TGCGCCAGCAGCCAAGATATGGCGGGGTCGAGGGATTACAATGAGCAGTTCTTC. Translating it yields CASSQDMAGSRDYNEQFF.

The V gene is TRBV4-3, the J gene TRBJ1-6, with a tentative D call TRBD1 (5 bases). Trimming removed 0 bases from V and 10 bases from J, with 10 bases in between. CDR1 and CDR2 from the germline V gene are LGHNA and YSLEER. This CDR3 comprises 14 residues. The CDR3 DNA is TGCGCCAGCAGCCAAGATCGGGGGGACTCACCCCTCCACTTT. It encodes CASSQDRGDSPLHF.

This clone was seen only once. This sequence joins TRBV6-2 or TRBV6-3 and TRBJ2-2, with TRBD2 identical over 12 bases. V trimming: 4 bases; J trimming: 4 bases; junction bases outside the gene matches: 4. The CDR3 loop spans 16 amino acids. The V gene's germline CDR1 is MNHEY and CDR2 SVGEGT. The CDR3 is CASSSRLAGVTGELFF. The CDR3 DNA reads as TGTGCCAGCAGTTCAAGACTAGCGGGGGTCACCGGGGAGCTGTTTTTT.

In the case of this clone: Other DNA sequences in the same sample also yield this CDR3. The genes are TRBV9 and TRBJ1-1, with 7 bases fitting TRBD1. J was trimmed by 1 base and V by 2 bases; bases with no gene match: 2. Germline CDR1 reads SGDLS; CDR2 reads YYNGEE. CDR3 length: 14 amino acids. CDR3 DNA sequence: TGTGCCAGCAGCGTCGGGACAGCGAACACTGAAGCTTTCTTT. Amino acid sequence: CASSVGTANTEAFF.

The chain joins TRBV5-5 to TRBJ2-3; 10 bases are a match to TRBD2. CDR1 is SGHKS and CDR2 is YYEKEE in the germline V gene (reference sequence). This CDR3 region has 18 residues. Losses at the gene ends were 2 bases for V and 1 base for J; bases not matched to a gene: 10. CDR3 residues: CASSLELAGYGRTDTQYF. The CDR3 nucleotides are TGTGCCAGCAGCTTAGAACTAGCGGGGTACGGGCGCACAGATACGCAGTATTTT.

This chain uses TRBV19 with TRBJ1-1; D remains unclear. Germline V gene data show CDR1 as LNHDA and CDR2 as SQIVND (reference sequence). This CDR3 is 13 amino acids long. Trimming pared 5 bases from V and 0 bases from J, leaving 7 bases between. The CDR3 here is CASSEQLNTEAFF. DNA of the CDR3: TGTGCCAGTAGTGAACAGTTGAACACTGAAGCTTTCTTT.

V gene TRBV7-8 combines with J gene TRBJ1-4; D perhaps matches TRBD1 (5 bases). The CDR3 loop spans 19 amino acids. Trimming removed 2 bases from V and 0 bases from J, with 19 bases in between. From germline, CDR1 is SGHVS and CDR2 FQNEAQ. The CDR3 nucleotides read TGTGCCAGCAGCTTAAGGTCGACGGGGGTAGGCACAACTAATGAAAAACTGTTTTTT. Protein sequence: CASSLRSTGVGTTNEKLFF.

This chain links TRBV5-4 with TRBJ2-2, with 10 bases matching TRBD1. V lost 4 bases, J lost 5 bases, and 2 bases stayed unmatched. CDR1 SGHNT and CDR2 YYREEE come from the germline V gene (reference sequence). This CDR3 contains 14 residues. CDR3 nucleotides: TGTGCCAGCAGCCTGGGACAGGGGACCGGGGAGCTGTTTTTT. Its protein is CASSLGQGTGELFF.

V usage is TRBV9 and J usage is TRBJ1-6; 9 positions agree with TRBD1. The germline V gene has CDR1 SGDLS and CDR2 YYNGEE. Trimming at V came to 3 bases and at J to 10 bases, leaving 8 bases not matched to a gene. The CDR3 covers 15 residues. In nucleotides, the CDR3 is TGTGCCAGCAGCGGGGGACAGGGAAAAGGGTCACCCCTCCACTTT. This gives the protein CASSGGQGKGSPLHF.

This clone was seen a few times. This chain joins TRBV27 and TRBJ1-3, with a weak D call TRBD1 (6 bases). Germline CDR1 MNHEY, CDR2 SMNVEV (reference sequence). CDR3 size: 15 residues. V lost 6 bases and J lost 3, with 15 bases in between. The CDR3 coding sequence is TGTGCCAGCAGCCGATCAAGGGGGTATGGAAACACCATATATTTT. Protein: CASSRSRGYGNTIYF.

The chain carries TRBV12-3 or TRBV12-4 and TRBJ1-1; D possibly corresponds to TRBD1 (6 bases). V was trimmed by 2 bases and J by 5 bases, leaving 9 bases between them. The CDR3 runs 13 residues. In DNA, the CDR3 is TGTGCCAGCAGTTTAAGGGGGGGGACTGAAGCTTTCTTT. It encodes CASSLRGGTEAFF.

The chain has TRBV9 and TRBJ2-7; the match to TRBD1 covers 10 bases. The CDR3 loop spans 15 amino acids. Germline assignment: CDR1 SGDLS and CDR2 YYNGEE. V lost 3 bases to trimming and J lost 5 bases; unmatched junction nucleotides: 8. CDR3 amino acids: CASSASGTGVNEQYF. The CDR3 coding sequence is TGTGCCAGCAGCGCATCCGGGACAGGGGTGAACGAGCAGTACTTC. The whole variable domain, filled in from reference TRBV9 and TRBJ2-7, reads DSGVTQTPKHLITATGQRVTLRCSPRSGDLSVYWYQQSLDQGLQFLIQYYNGEERAKGNILERFSAQQFPDLHSELNLSSLELGDSALYFCASSASGTGVNEQYFGPGTRLTVT.

V and J are TRBV2 and TRBJ2-7, with 11 bases fitting TRBD2. The J segment lost 3 bases and the V segment lost 7 bases, leaving 8 bases of the junction unmatched. CDR1 and CDR2 (germline): SNHLY, FYNNEI. The CDR3 runs 15 residues. The CDR3 nucleotides read TGTGCCAGCACTGAGGGGACTAGCGGAGACTACGAGCAGTACTTC. It encodes CASTEGTSGDYEQYF.

V gene TRBV2 combines with J gene TRBJ2-1, with D possibly TRBD1 on 5 matching bases. The CDR3 has 14 amino acids. The V gene lost 7 bases and the J gene lost 6 bases, with 16 bases spanning the gap. Germline loops: CDR1 SNHLY, CDR2 FYNNEI. For the CDR3, the DNA is TGTGCCAGCATCCCTTCGGGCAGGGCCAATGAGCAGTTCTTC. It yields the protein CASIPSGRANEQFF.

The chain is built from TRBV3-1 (or the pseudogene TRBV3-2) and TRBJ1-1; possibly TRBD1 for D (5 bases). The CDR3 has 13 residues. Between the trimmed V and J ends, which lost 1 base and 11 bases, there was a span of 14 bases. CDR1 is LGHDT, CDR2 YNNKEL, per germline (reference sequence). CDR3 amino acids: CASSQVGGSIAFF. The DNA of the CDR3 is TGTGCCAGCAGCCAAGTGGGGGGATCAATCGCTTTCTTT.

This chain joins TRBV21-1 and TRBJ2-1; TRBD1, as called in the table, went unchecked against the DNA. TRBV21-1 is shown as a pseudogene. The CDR3 has 13 residues. This CDR3 is CASAEGDLHEQFF. Written as DNA, the CDR3 is TGTGCCAGCGCCGAGGGGGACCTCCATGAGCAGTTCTTC.

The sample holds a few counts of this clone. The gene calls are TRBV5-6 and TRBJ2-7; no clear D. The CDR3 runs 14 residues. Trimming took 4 bases from V and 2 from J, leaving 13 bases between them. Germline V gene lookup returns CDR1 SGHDT and CDR2 YYEEEE. In DNA, the CDR3 is TGTGCCAGCAGCCTCCGCGCGATCCCCTACGAGCAGTACTTC. Amino acid sequence: CASSLRAIPYEQYF.